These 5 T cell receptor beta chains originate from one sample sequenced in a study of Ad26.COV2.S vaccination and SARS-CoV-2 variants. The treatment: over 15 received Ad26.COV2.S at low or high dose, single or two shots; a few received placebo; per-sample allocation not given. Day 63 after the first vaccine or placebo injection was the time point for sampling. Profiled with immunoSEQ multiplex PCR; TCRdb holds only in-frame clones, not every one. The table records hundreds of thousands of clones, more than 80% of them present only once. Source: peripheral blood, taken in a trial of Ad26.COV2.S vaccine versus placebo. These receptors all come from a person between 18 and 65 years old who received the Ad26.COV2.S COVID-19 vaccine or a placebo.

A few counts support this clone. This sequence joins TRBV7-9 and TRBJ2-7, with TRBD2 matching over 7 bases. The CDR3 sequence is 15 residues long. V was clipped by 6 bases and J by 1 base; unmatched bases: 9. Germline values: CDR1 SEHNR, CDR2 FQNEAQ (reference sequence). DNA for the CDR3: TGTGCCAGCAGATATGAGGGAGGGTCATCCTACGAGCAGTACTTC. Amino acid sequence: CASRYEGGSSYEQYF. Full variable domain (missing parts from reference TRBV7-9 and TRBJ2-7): DTGVSQNPRHKITKRGQNVTFRCDPISEHNRLYWYRQTLGQGPEFLTYFQNEAQLEKSRLLSDRFSAERPKGSFSTLEIQRTEQGDSAMYLCASRYEGGSSYEQYFGPGTRLTVT.

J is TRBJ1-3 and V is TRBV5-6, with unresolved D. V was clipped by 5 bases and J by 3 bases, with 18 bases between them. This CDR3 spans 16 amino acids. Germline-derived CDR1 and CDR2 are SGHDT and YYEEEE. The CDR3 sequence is CASSLNGNHLGNTIYF. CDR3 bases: TGTGCCAGCAGTCTGAACGGGAACCATCTTGGAAACACCATATATTTT. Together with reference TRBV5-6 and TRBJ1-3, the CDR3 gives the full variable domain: DAGVTQSPTHLIKTRGQQVTLRCSPKSGHDTVSWYQQALGQGPQFIFQYYEEEERQRGNFPDRFSGHQFPNYSSELNVNALLLGDSALYLCASSLNGNHLGNTIYFGEGSWLTVV.

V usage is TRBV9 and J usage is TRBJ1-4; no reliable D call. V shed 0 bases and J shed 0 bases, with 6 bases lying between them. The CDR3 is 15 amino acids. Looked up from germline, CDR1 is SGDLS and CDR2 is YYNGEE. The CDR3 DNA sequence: TGTGCCAGCAGCGTAGGGGGTGCAACTAATGAAAAACTGTTTTTT. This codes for CASSVGGATNEKLFF.

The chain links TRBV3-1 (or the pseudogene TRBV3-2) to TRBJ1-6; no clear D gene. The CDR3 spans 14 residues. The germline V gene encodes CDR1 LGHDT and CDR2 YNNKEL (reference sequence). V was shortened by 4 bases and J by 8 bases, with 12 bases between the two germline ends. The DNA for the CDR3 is TGTGCCAGCAGCCTTGTGGGCTCGGATTCACCCCTCCACTTT. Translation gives CASSLVGSDSPLHF.

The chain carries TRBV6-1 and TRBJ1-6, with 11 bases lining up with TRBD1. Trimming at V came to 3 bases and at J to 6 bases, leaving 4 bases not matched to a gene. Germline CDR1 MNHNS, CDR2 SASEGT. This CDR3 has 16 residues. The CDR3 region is CASSDRTGGGNSPLHF. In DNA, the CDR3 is TGTGCCAGCAGTGACCGGACAGGGGGCGGTAATTCACCCCTCCACTTT.